The sequence of this TCR beta chain was determined in a study of cytomegalovirus exposure and HLA in healthy donors. General observations from the study: A list of more than 150 TCR beta chains associated with cytomegalovirus was given.

Primers: 60 Vbeta forward and 13 Jbeta reverse. Libraries were prepared by immunoSEQ multiplex PCR; TCRdb keeps only in-frame clonotypes and omits some of them. The table includes fewer than 100,000 clones, 79% detected once. Details on this clone: Its cognate antigen is unknown.

CDR3 length equals 15 residues. Germline V gene data show CDR1 as SGHVS and CDR2 as FQNEAQ. The trim removed 5 bases at V and 6 bases at J, leaving 9 bases unmatched. Sequenced material: PBMCs. This chain uses TRBV7-8 with TRBJ2-7, with 11 bases matching TRBD1. This TCR came from a woman between 35 and 50 years old in good health and CMV-seronegative. The CDR3 spells CASSPRAGQGVEQYF. The CDR3 DNA follows: TGTGCCAGCAGCCCAAGGGCGGGACAGGGGGTCGAGCAGTACTTC.